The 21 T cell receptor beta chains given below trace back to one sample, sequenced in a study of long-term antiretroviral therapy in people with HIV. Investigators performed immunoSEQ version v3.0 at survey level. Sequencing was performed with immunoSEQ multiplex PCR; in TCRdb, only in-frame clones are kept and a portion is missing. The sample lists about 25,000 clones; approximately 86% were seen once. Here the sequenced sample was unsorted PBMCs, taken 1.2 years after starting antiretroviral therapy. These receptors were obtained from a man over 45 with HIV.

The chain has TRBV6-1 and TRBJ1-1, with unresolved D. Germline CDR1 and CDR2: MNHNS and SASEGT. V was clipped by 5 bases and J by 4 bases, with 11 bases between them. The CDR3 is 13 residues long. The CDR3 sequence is CASSRTEVTEAFF. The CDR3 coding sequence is TGTGCCAGCAGTCGTACGGAGGTCACTGAAGCTTTCTTT.

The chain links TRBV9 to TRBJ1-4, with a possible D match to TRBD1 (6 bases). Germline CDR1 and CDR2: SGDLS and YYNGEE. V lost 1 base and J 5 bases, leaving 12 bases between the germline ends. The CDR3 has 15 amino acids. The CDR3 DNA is TGTGCCAGCAGCGTACTGGACAGTGGCAATGAAAAACTGTTTTTT. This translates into CASSVLDSGNEKLFF.

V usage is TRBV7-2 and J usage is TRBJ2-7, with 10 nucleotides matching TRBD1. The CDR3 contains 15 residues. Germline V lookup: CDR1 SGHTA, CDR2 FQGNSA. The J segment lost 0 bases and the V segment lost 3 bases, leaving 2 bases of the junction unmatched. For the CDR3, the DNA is TGTGCCAGCAGCTTCAGGACAGGGGGCTCCTACGAGCAGTACTTC. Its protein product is CASSFRTGGSYEQYF.

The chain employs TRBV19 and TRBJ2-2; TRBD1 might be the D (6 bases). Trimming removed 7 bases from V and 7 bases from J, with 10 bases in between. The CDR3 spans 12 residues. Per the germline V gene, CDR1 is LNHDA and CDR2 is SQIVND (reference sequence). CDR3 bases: TGTGCCAGTAAACAGGGAGTCGGGGAGCTGTTTTTT. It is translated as CASKQGVGELFF.

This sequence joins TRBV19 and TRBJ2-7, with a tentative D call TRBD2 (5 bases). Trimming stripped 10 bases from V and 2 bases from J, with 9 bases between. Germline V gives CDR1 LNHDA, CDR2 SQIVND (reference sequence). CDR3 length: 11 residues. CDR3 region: CATTGTYEQYF. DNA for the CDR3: TGTGCCACCACGGGGACCTACGAGCAGTACTTC. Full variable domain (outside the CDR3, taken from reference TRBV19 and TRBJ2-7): DGGITQSPKYLFRKEGQNVTLSCEQNLNHDAMYWYRQDPGQGLRLIYYSQIVNDFQKGDIAEGYSVSREKKESFPLTVTSAQKNPTAFYLCATTGTYEQYFGPGTRLTVT.

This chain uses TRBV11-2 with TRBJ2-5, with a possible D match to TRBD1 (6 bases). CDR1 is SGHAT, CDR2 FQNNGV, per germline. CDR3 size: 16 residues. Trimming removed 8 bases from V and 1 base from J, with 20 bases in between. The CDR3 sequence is CASHQTWGPLQETQYF. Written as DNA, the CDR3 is TGTGCCAGCCATCAGACCTGGGGGCCTCTCCAAGAGACCCAGTACTTC.

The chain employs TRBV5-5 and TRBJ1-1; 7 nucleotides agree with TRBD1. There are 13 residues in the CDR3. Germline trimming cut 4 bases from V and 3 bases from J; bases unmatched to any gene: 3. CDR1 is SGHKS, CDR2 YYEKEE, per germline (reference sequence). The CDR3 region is CASSPTGDTEAFF. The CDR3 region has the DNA TGTGCCAGCAGCCCTACAGGGGACACTGAAGCTTTCTTT.

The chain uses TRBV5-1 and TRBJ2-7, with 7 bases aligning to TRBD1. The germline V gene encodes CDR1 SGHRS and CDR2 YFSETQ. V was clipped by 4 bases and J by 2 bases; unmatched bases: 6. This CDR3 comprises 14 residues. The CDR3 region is CASSLGQPPYEQYF. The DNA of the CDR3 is TGCGCCAGCAGCCTGGGACAGCCACCCTACGAGCAGTACTTC.

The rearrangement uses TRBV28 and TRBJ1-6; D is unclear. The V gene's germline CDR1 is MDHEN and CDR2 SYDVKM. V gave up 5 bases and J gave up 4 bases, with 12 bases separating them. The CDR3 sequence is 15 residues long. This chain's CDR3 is CASSETPGYNSPLHF. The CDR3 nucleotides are TGTGCCAGCAGTGAGACACCCGGGTATAATTCACCCCTCCACTTT.

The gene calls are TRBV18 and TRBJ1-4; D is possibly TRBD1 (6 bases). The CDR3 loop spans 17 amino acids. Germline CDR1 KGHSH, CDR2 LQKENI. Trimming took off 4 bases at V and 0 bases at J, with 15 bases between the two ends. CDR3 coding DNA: TGTGCCAGCTCACATCTACAGGGCCCTGCAACTAATGAAAAACTGTTTTTT. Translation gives CASSHLQGPATNEKLFF.

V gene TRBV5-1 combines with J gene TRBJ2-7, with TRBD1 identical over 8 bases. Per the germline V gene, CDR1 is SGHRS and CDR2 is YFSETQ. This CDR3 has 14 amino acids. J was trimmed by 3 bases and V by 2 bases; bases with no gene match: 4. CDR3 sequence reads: CASSLGTGFYEQYF. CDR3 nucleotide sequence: TGCGCCAGCAGCTTAGGGACAGGCTTCTACGAGCAGTACTTC. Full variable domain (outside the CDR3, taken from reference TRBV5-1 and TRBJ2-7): KAGVTQTPRYLIKTRGQQVTLSCSPISGHRSVSWYQQTPGQGLQFLFEYFSETQRNKGNFPGRFSGRQFSNSRSEMNVSTLELGDSALYLCASSLGTGFYEQYFGPGTRLTVT.

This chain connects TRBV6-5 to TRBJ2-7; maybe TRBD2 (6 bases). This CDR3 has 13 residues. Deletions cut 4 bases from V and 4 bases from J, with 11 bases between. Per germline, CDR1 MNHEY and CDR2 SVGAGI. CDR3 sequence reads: CASSSSSGYEQYF. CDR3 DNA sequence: TGTGCCAGCAGTTCTAGTAGCGGATACGAGCAGTACTTC.

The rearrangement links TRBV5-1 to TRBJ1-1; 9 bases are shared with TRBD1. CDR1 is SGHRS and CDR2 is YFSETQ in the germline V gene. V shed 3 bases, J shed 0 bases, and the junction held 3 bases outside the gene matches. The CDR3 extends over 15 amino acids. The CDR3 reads CASSSGQGMNTEAFF. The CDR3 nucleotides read TGCGCCAGCAGCTCGGGACAGGGCATGAACACTGAAGCTTTCTTT.

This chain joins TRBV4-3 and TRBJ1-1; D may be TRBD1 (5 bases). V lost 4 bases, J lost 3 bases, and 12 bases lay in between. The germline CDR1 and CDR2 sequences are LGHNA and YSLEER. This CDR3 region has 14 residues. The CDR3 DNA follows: TGCGCCAGCAGCCGAGGGCAACAGGACACTGAAGCTTTCTTT. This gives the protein CASSRGQQDTEAFF.

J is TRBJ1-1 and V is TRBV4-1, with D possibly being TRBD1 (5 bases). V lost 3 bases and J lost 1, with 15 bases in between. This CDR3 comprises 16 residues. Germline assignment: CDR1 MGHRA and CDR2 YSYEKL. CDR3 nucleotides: TGCGCCAGCAGCCACGCTTGGCGGGGGAGGAACACTGAAGCTTTCTTT. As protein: CASSHAWRGRNTEAFF.

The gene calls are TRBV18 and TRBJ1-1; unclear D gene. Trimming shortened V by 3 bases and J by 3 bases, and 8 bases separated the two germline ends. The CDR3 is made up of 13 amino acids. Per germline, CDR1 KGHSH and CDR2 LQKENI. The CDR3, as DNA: TGTGCCAGCTCACCTCGGGCCGACACTGAAGCTTTCTTT. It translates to CASSPRADTEAFF.

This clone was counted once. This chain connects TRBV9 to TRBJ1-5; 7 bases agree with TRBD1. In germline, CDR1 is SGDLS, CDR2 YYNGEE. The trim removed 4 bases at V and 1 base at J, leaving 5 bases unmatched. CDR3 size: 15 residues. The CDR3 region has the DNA TGTGCCAGCAGCTCTAAGGGACAGAGCAATCAGCCCCAGCATTTT. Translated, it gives CASSSKGQSNQPQHF.

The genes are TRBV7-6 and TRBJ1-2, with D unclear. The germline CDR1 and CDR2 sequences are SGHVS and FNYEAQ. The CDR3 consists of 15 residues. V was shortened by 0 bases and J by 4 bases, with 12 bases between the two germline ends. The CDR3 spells CASSLASGRSYGYTF. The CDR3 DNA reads TGTGCCAGCAGCTTAGCGAGTGGAAGGAGCTATGGCTACACCTTC.

In DNA, the CDR3 is TGTGCCAGCAGTGATCCGACCCGGGGGGGCAATCAGCCCCAGCATTTT. Translating it yields CASSDPTRGGNQPQHF. The chain carries TRBV6-1 and TRBJ1-5; D might be TRBD1 (5 bases). The CDR3 is 16 amino acids. Germline V CDR1 and CDR2: MNHNS, SASEGT. The germline V and J ends were trimmed by 3 bases and 2 bases, with 14 bases remaining between them.

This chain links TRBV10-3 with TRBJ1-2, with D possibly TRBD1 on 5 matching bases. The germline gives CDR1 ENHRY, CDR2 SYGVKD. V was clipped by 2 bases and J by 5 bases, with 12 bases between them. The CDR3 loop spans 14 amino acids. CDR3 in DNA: TGTGCCATCAGTGAGCCGAGGGACCGGTATGGCTACACCTTC. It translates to CAISEPRDRYGYTF.

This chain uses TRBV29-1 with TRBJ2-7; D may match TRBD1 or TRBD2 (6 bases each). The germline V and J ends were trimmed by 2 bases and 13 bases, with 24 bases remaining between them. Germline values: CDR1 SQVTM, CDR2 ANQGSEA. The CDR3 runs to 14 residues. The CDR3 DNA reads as TGCAGCGTTGAAACGCGGGACAAGGACAGACGGTTATACTTC. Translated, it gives CSVETRDKDRRLYF.